This T cell receptor (beta chain) was recovered during a study of STAT5B mutations in CD4+ large granular lymphocyte leukemia. Germline V gene sequence: CDR1 SNHLY, CDR2 FYNNEI. The CDR3 totals 14 residues. Trimming removed 6 bases from V and 5 bases from J; junction bases left unmatched: 4. The method was immunoSEQ multiplex PCR; TCRdb's version includes in-frame clones alone and lacks a portion of them. The data hold around 20,000 clones, with 82% observed a single time. The chain combines TRBV2 with TRBJ1-5; 10 bases match TRBD1. This receptor was taken from a human donor in good health. The sample taken for sequencing was CD4+ T cells from blood buffy coats. This CDR3 reads CASRRGTGDQPQHF. DNA for the CDR3: TGTGCCAGCAGGAGAGGGACAGGGGATCAGCCCCAGCATTTT.